Listed below are T cell receptor beta chains from one sample, sequenced in a study of T cell repertoires in aging, cancer and after chemotherapy. Each CDR3 protein is one row after TCRdb ran MiXCR on the multiplex PCR reads. The data contain over 3,000 distinct CDR3 sequences, around 26% of them seen just once; the ten biggest clones take up around 3.9%. The sequenced material came from blood. These receptors all stem from a human donor with a solid tumor. Each CDR3 is given with its conserved first and last residue. The D gene is left open where the match is weak.

V: TRBV10-3
length: 20
D: TRBD2
J: TRBJ2-1
CDR3: CAISLSRWTSGRAEYNEQFF

V: TRBV29-1
length: 12
D: .
J: TRBJ2-7
CDR3: CSVEDMGYEQYF

V: TRBV7-2
length: 14
D: .
J: TRBJ1-5
CDR3: CASSPVQGYQPQHF

V: TRBV20-1
length: 17
D: TRBD1
J: TRBJ1-6
CDR3: CSARALTGGSYNSPLHF

V: TRBV5-4
length: 13
D: .
J: TRBJ2-7
CDR3: CASSLIEGYEQYF

V: TRBV13
length: 16
D: TRBD2
J: TRBJ2-7
CDR3: CASSLAPPAGVWEQYF

V: TRBV30
length: 15
D: .
J: TRBJ1-2
CDR3: CAWTGGGIHNYGYTF

V: TRBV6-5
length: 16
D: TRBD2
J: TRBJ2-6
CDR3: CASSLAAGGGANVLTF

V: TRBV4-2
length: 15
D: .
J: TRBJ2-7
CDR3: CASSQDAGGGYEQYF

V: TRBV27
length: 14
D: TRBD1
J: TRBJ2-7
CDR3: CASSPTGTGNEQYF

V: TRBV12-3/TRBV12-4
length: 15
D: .
J: TRBJ1-2
CDR3: CASSLSAGRNYGYTF

V: TRBV19
length: 17
D: TRBD2
J: TRBJ2-1
CDR3: CASNPSRLAGRRNEQFF

V: TRBV7-6
length: 13
D: .
J: TRBJ1-3
CDR3: CASSFVLRDTIYF

V: TRBV6-2/TRBV6-3
length: 15
D: .
J: TRBJ2-6
CDR3: CASSHSSSGANVLTF

V: TRBV4-3
length: 16
D: TRBD2
J: TRBJ2-1
CDR3: CASSPPPAGVYNEQFF

V: TRBV20-1
length: 13
D: .
J: TRBJ2-1
CDR3: CSAVWGIHNEQFF

V: TRBV20-1
length: 15
D: .
J: TRBJ2-7
CDR3: CSARDSGRELYEQYF

V: TRBV20-1
length: 13
D: .
J: TRBJ2-1
CDR3: CSAREAGRNEQFF

V: TRBV15
length: 14
D: .
J: TRBJ2-3
CDR3: CATSRDLIADTQYF

V: TRBV7-9
length: 15
D: TRBD1
J: TRBJ2-3
CDR3: CASSSGTGGTDTQYF

V: TRBV10-3
length: 15
D: .
J: TRBJ2-1
CDR3: CAISARDGSYNEQFF

V: TRBV4-3
length: 13
D: TRBD2
J: TRBJ2-1
CDR3: CASSNGGAYEQFF

V: TRBV11-1
length: 15
D: .
J: TRBJ2-5
CDR3: CASSFRGADIETQYF

V: TRBV27
length: 13
D: TRBD1
J: TRBJ1-6
CDR3: CASSAQAGTALHF

V: TRBV6-2/TRBV6-3
length: 16
D: .
J: TRBJ1-2
CDR3: CASSYKALPGDYGYTF

V: TRBV14
length: 13
D: .
J: TRBJ1-1
CDR3: CASSQSPRTEAFF

V: TRBV7-6
length: 16
D: TRBD2
J: TRBJ2-7
CDR3: CASSSSGASGSSEQYF

V: TRBV29-1
length: 11
D: TRBD1
J: TRBJ1-1
CDR3: CSVAPGGEAFF

V: TRBV6-2/TRBV6-3
length: 15
D: .
J: TRBJ1-4
CDR3: CASTYLGARDEKLFF

V: TRBV4-2
length: 14
D: .
J: TRBJ1-2
CDR3: CASSQDLGGDGYTF

V: TRBV7-9
length: 14
D: .
J: TRBJ2-1
CDR3: CASHGTSYYNEQFF

V: TRBV5-6
length: 14
D: .
J: TRBJ2-7
CDR3: CASSWNEYRGEQYF

V: TRBV20-1
length: 18
D: .
J: TRBJ1-3
CDR3: CSARDQARGHLSGNTIYF

V: TRBV28
length: 14
D: .
J: TRBJ1-2
CDR3: CASSQGAGNYGYTF

V: TRBV20-1
length: 14
D: TRBD1
J: TRBJ1-1
CDR3: CSAGTGPWNTEAFF

V: TRBV6-2/TRBV6-3
length: 14
D: .
J: TRBJ2-2
CDR3: CASSYSEGAGELFF

V: TRBV20-1
length: 15
D: TRBD2
J: TRBJ2-7
CDR3: CSARGTSGDSYEQYF

V: TRBV19
length: 14
D: TRBD1
J: TRBJ1-6
CDR3: CASNTPGQNSPLHF

V: TRBV12-3/TRBV12-4
length: 13
D: .
J: TRBJ2-7
CDR3: CASSLDGFYEQYF

V: TRBV7-2
length: 16
D: .
J: TRBJ2-6
CDR3: CASSQDLGSGANVLTF

V: TRBV7-2
length: 16
D: .
J: TRBJ2-1
CDR3: CASSPAGGFSENEQFF

V: TRBV12-3/TRBV12-4
length: 14
D: TRBD1
J: TRBJ2-1
CDR3: CASSSGTGKNEQFF

V: TRBV30
length: 16
D: .
J: TRBJ1-5
CDR3: CAWSNGGGGPAGPQHF

V: TRBV4-3
length: 15
D: .
J: TRBJ2-2
CDR3: CASSQGLANTGELFF

V: TRBV20-1
length: 16
D: TRBD2
J: TRBJ2-2
CDR3: CSARPTSGASTGELFF

V: TRBV4-3
length: 16
D: TRBD1
J: TRBJ1-4
CDR3: CASSPTAGTGVEKLFF

V: TRBV12-3/TRBV12-4
length: 12
D: .
J: TRBJ2-7
CDR3: CASSFSGSEKYF

V: TRBV4-1
length: 15
D: .
J: TRBJ1-4
CDR3: CASSQLGGRGEKLFF

V: TRBV28
length: 12
D: .
J: TRBJ2-7
CDR3: CASNRATYEQYF

V: TRBV19
length: 17
D: TRBD1
J: TRBJ2-2
CDR3: CASTQLTGGVGTGELFF